What follows is one T cell receptor (beta chain) and its context. Only in-frame clones appear in the TCRdb table, and some are missing; sequencing was by immunoSEQ multiplex PCR. The sample records about 11,000 clones, 82% being singletons. The CDR3 contains 16 residues. V lost 1 base and J lost 5; bases outside the gene matches: 5. Germline lookup yields CDR1 SGHRS and CDR2 YFSETQ. This sample was included in a study of T cells in localized non-small cell lung cancer. This TCR derives from an older female donor with stage II lung adenocarcinoma. This chain uses TRBV5-1 with TRBJ2-5; 13 bases line up with TRBD2. Sequencing used peripheral blood mononuclear cells, obtained before any cancer treatment. DNA for the CDR3: TGCGCCAGCAGCTTGACCATGACTAGCGGGGGGGAGACCCAGTACTTC. It encodes CASSLTMTSGGETQYF.